This TCR beta chain was obtained from a study of technical replicates of blood from several donors. V was cut by 4 bases and J by 6 bases, with 17 bases left in between. This CDR3 has 14 amino acids. Per germline, CDR1 SGHRS and CDR2 YFSETQ. The repertoire was sequenced with immunoSEQ multiplex PCR; TCRdb's copy has only in-frame clones and lacks some. The data contain fewer than 110,000 clones, approximately 96% of them singletons. In this sample, this clone turned up once. Sequencing was carried out using T cells isolated from PBMCs. This receptor was obtained from a human donor in good health. The chain links TRBV5-1 to TRBJ2-7, with a weak D call TRBD2 (5 bases). DNA for the CDR3: TGCGCCAGCAGCGTCAGCGGTAGTTCGATCGAGCAGTACTTC. Translation gives CASSVSGSSIEQYF.